The 23 T cell receptor beta chains given below trace back to one sample, sequenced in a study of CD8 T cells in Susac syndrome. The RNA, roughly 0.5 to 1 ug, was put through reverse transcription using random hexamers. Each CDR3 protein is one row after TCRdb ran MiXCR on the immunoSEQ multiplex PCR reads. Here the sample spans under 250,000 distinct CDR3 sequences, over 85% being singletons. The material sequenced was CD4+ T cells from PBMCs. These TCRs come from a human donor with multiple sclerosis.

V is TRBV6-5 and J is TRBJ1-5; D not resolved. This CDR3 is 15 amino acids long. CDR1 MNHEY and CDR2 SVGAGI come from the germline V gene. Trimming removed 6 bases from V and 5 bases from J, with 17 bases in between. Here the CDR3 reads CASRALGSTYQPQHF. The CDR3 coding sequence is TGTGCCAGCAGAGCCCTGGGCTCCACCTATCAGCCCCAGCATTTT.

The chain joins TRBV15 to TRBJ2-3; weak D call: TRBD2 (6 bases). The CDR3 is 15 amino acids. Germline assignment: CDR1 LNHNV and CDR2 YYDKDF (reference sequence). V was pared by 0 bases and J by 8 bases, with 15 bases between. The CDR3 DNA follows: TGTGCCACCAGCAGAGATCGACGGGACTCCTCTACGCAGTATTTT. Amino acids: CATSRDRRDSSTQYF. The variable domain in full, with the rest retrieved from reference TRBV15 and TRBJ2-3, is DAMVIQNPRYQVTQFGKPVTLSCSQTLNHNVMYWYQQKSSQAPKLLFHYYDKDFNNEADTPDNFQSRRPNTSFCFLDIRSPGLGDTAMYLCATSRDRRDSSTQYFGPGTRLTVL.

V usage is TRBV12-3 or TRBV12-4 and J usage is TRBJ1-2, with TRBD1 matching 10 bases. This CDR3 region has 14 residues. With V trimmed by 5 bases and J by 5 bases, 5 bases remained unmatched. CDR3 nucleotides: TGTGCCAGCAGTATAGGGACAGGGGTTTATGGCTACACCTTC. Its protein product is CASSIGTGVYGYTF.

The CDR3 protein is CASSPRQGAHEQYF. CDR3 coding DNA: TGTGCCAGCAGCCCAAGACAGGGGGCTCACGAGCAGTACTTC. The chain carries TRBV3-1 and TRBJ2-7, with TRBD1 matching over 10 bases. V lost 4 bases, J lost 5 bases, and 5 bases stayed unmatched. The CDR3 consists of 14 residues. Per germline, CDR1 LGHDT and CDR2 YNNKEL (reference sequence).

J is TRBJ2-2 and V is TRBV12-3 or TRBV12-4; D uncertain. V was clipped by 1 base and J by 4 bases, with 4 bases between them. The CDR3 has 13 residues. CDR3 bases: TGTGCCAGCAGTTTAGGACGCACCGGGGAGCTGTTTTTT. Encoded protein: CASSLGRTGELFF.

This chain connects TRBV4-1 to TRBJ1-3; no definite D call. The CDR3 contains 14 residues. The V end was cut by 3 bases, the J end by 4 bases, with 10 bases between. The germline gives CDR1 MGHRA, CDR2 YSYEKL. The CDR3 spells CASSQFGKGNTIYF. DNA for the CDR3: TGCGCCAGCAGCCAGTTCGGAAAGGGAAACACCATATATTTT.

The chain joins TRBV7-2 to TRBJ1-2, with D possibly matching TRBD1 (5 bases). Trimming cost V 1 base and J 8 bases, with 14 bases left between them. The CDR3 sequence is 14 residues long. CDR1 SGHTA and CDR2 FQGNSA come from the germline V gene. DNA for the CDR3: TGTGCCAGCAGCTTAGAGGCCAGGGCGAAGGGCTACACCTTC. It yields the protein CASSLEARAKGYTF.

V gene TRBV9 combines with J gene TRBJ2-1; D may be TRBD1 (6 bases). The CDR3 runs 15 residues. CDR1 and CDR2 (germline): SGDLS, YYNGEE. Trimming removed 3 bases from V and 6 bases from J, with 16 bases in between. The CDR3: CASSADLGARNEQFF. The CDR3 DNA reads TGTGCCAGCAGCGCCGACCTGGGGGCTCGCAATGAGCAGTTCTTC.

The chain uses TRBV3-1 and TRBJ1-1; D is unresolved. The CDR3 spans 14 residues. Germline CDR1 reads LGHDT; CDR2 reads YNNKEL (reference sequence). The germline V and J ends were trimmed by 2 bases and 2 bases, with 9 bases remaining between them. For the CDR3, the DNA is TGTGCCAGCAGCCAAAGAACAGAAAACACTGAAGCTTTCTTT. Its protein product is CASSQRTENTEAFF.

This chain uses TRBV29-1 with TRBJ2-2, with 7 positions matching TRBD1. Per the germline V gene, CDR1 is SQVTM and CDR2 is ANQGSEA. There are 15 residues in the CDR3. J was trimmed by 5 bases and V by 5 bases; bases with no gene match: 11. CDR3 nucleotides: TGCAGCGTTCAATATGACAGGGCCCTAACCGGGGAGCTGTTTTTT. Amino acid sequence: CSVQYDRALTGELFF.

V is TRBV19 and J is TRBJ2-2; no clear D gene. This CDR3 has 14 residues. V dropped 6 bases and J dropped 5 bases, with 13 bases sitting between them. Looked up from germline, CDR1 is LNHDA and CDR2 is SQIVND (reference sequence). The CDR3 nucleotides read TGTGCCAGTAGGCCGGCGGTGCGAACCGGGGAGCTGTTTTTT. Protein product: CASRPAVRTGELFF.

The chain couples TRBV6-1 to TRBJ1-2; the D is unclear. With 6 bases removed from V and 5 bases from J, the gap between germline ends came to 13 bases. Germline CDR1 and CDR2: MNHNS and SASEGT. The CDR3 sequence is 13 residues long. The CDR3 reads CASSPKGTYGYTF. The CDR3 bases are TGTGCCAGCAGCCCAAAGGGCACTTATGGCTACACCTTC.

The gene calls are TRBV4-1 and TRBJ2-2; D might be TRBD2 (6 bases). Trimming pared 2 bases from V and 6 bases from J, leaving 10 bases between. CDR3 length: 14 residues. Germline V gives CDR1 MGHRA, CDR2 YSYEKL. The CDR3 DNA reads TGCGCCAGCAGCCAACCTAGCGCGGCCGGGGAGCTGTTTTTT. Encoded protein: CASSQPSAAGELFF.

V and J are TRBV7-2 and TRBJ2-2; 8 positions match TRBD2. This CDR3 comprises 16 residues. Unmatched junction bases numbered 7, after V lost 7 bases and J lost 0 bases. The V gene's germline CDR1 is SGHTA and CDR2 FQGNSA. The CDR3 DNA is TGTGCCAGCACCTACCGGGGGGGGTCGAACACCGGGGAGCTGTTTTTT. It specifies CASTYRGGSNTGELFF.

The sample holds one count of this clonotype. The V gene is TRBV20-1, the J gene TRBJ2-3; 7 bases match TRBD1. V shed 3 bases and J 3 bases; nucleotides not matched to a gene: 12. Germline V gene data show CDR1 as DFQATT and CDR2 as SNEGSKA (reference sequence). The CDR3 consists of 16 residues. CDR3 in DNA: TGCAGTGCTAGGGGATTTACCGGGACAGTGACAGATACGCAGTATTTT. It translates to CSARGFTGTVTDTQYF.

The table lists this clonotype with a few counts. The V call is TRBV6-6, the J call TRBJ1-6; D remains unclear. The CDR3 is 15 residues long. CDR1 and CDR2 (germline): MNHNY, SVGAGI (reference sequence). Between the trimmed V and J ends, which lost 6 bases and 0 bases, there was a span of 9 bases. CDR3 DNA sequence: TGTGCCAGCAGCCGCCAAAACTCCTATAATTCACCCCTCCACTTT. Amino acids: CASSRQNSYNSPLHF.

This clonotype was detected once. This rearrangement joins TRBV10-3 to TRBJ2-5; D unresolved. The CDR3 is made up of 13 amino acids. CDR1 is ENHRY, CDR2 SYGVKD, per germline. V gave up 9 bases and J gave up 0 bases, with 11 bases separating them. The chain's CDR3 is CAIGRMYQETQYF. In DNA form, the CDR3 reads TGTGCCATTGGACGGATGTACCAAGAGACCCAGTACTTC.

The chain employs TRBV27 and TRBJ1-6; 8 bases align to TRBD1. Germline loops: CDR1 MNHEY, CDR2 SMNVEV (reference sequence). With V trimmed by 5 bases and J by 9 bases, 9 bases remained unmatched. This CDR3 contains 15 residues. Here the CDR3 reads CASSALTGGGSPLHF. DNA of the CDR3: TGTGCCAGCAGTGCACTAACAGGGGGAGGTTCACCCCTCCACTTT.

Comment on this clonotype: A junction end diverges from the germline sequence, so it may reflect a read error. CDR3 amino acids: CASSQGISGNQPRHF. CDR3 nucleotide sequence: TGTGCCAGCAGCCAAGGGATCAGTGGCAATCAGCCCCGGCATTTT. The chain employs TRBV3-1 and TRBJ1-5, with D unresolved. Germline V gene sequence: CDR1 LGHDT, CDR2 YNNKEL (reference sequence). This CDR3 comprises 15 residues.

This chain connects TRBV20-1 to TRBJ1-1; TRBD1 matches 8 bases. The CDR3 totals 15 residues. V shed 4 bases and J 0 bases; nucleotides not matched to a gene: 7. Per the germline V gene, CDR1 is DFQATT and CDR2 is SNEGSKA (reference sequence). The CDR3 reads CSATGQGVMNTEAFF. In DNA, the CDR3 is TGCAGTGCTACCGGACAGGGTGTCATGAACACTGAAGCTTTCTTT.

CDR3: CASSYSGGAGETQYF. The CDR3 coding sequence is TGTGCCAGCAGCTATAGCGGGGGGGCAGGGGAGACCCAGTACTTC. V is TRBV5-4 and J is TRBJ2-5; 11 bases match TRBD2. After removal of 3 bases from V and 5 bases from J, the junction contained 6 bases not matched to a gene. CDR1 is SGHNT and CDR2 is YYREEE in the germline V gene (reference sequence). CDR3 length: 15 residues.

The chain employs TRBV20-1 and TRBJ2-3; TRBD1 matches 9 bases. The V segment lost 1 base and the J segment 0 bases; nucleotides outside the gene matches: 8. Germline V lookup: CDR1 DFQATT, CDR2 SNEGSKA (reference sequence). The CDR3 spans 17 residues. CDR3 nucleotide sequence: TGCAGTGCTAGAGGGGCCGGACAGGGGAAAAGCACAGATACGCAGTATTTT. This translates into CSARGAGQGKSTDTQYF.

The V call is TRBV2, the J call TRBJ1-5; D uncertain. Trimming pared 4 bases from V and 5 bases from J, leaving 12 bases between. This CDR3 region has 14 residues. The germline V gene has CDR1 SNHLY and CDR2 FYNNEI. In DNA, the CDR3 is TGTGCCAGCAGTGTTGGACCGAGCTATCAGCCCCAGCATTTT. Translating it yields CASSVGPSYQPQHF.